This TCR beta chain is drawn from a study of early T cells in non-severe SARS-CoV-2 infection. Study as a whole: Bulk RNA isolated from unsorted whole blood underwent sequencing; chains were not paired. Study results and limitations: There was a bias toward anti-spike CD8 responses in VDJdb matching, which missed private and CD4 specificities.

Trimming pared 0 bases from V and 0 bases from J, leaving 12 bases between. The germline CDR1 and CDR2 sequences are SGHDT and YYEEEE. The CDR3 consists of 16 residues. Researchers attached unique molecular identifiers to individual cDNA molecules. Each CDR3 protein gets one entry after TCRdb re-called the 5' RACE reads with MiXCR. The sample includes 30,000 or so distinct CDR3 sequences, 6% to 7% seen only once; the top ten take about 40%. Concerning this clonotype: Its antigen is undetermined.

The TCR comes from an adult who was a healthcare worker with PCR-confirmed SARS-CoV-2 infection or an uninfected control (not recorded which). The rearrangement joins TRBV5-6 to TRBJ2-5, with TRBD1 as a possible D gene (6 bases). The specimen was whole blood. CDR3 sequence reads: CASSLGPRDNQETQYF. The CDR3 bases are TGTGCCAGCAGCTTGGGACCCCGGGACAACCAAGAGACCCAGTACTTC.